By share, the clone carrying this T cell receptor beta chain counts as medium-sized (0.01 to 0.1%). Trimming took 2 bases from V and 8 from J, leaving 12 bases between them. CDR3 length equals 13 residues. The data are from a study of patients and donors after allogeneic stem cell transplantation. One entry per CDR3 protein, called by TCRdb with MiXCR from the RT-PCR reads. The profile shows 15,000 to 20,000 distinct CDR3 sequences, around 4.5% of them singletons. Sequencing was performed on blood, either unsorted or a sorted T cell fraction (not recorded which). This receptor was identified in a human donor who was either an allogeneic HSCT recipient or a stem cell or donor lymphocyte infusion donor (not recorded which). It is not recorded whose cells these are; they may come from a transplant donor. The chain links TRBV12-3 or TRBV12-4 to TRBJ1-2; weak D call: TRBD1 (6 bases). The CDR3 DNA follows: TGTGCCAGCAGTTTATCAGGGGTAGACGGCTACACCTTC. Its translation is CASSLSGVDGYTF.